Following are 21 T cell receptor beta chains from one sample sequenced in a study of blood T cell repertoires in COVID-19. TCRdb keeps only in-frame clones here, not all; method: immunoSEQ multiplex PCR. The table includes 210,000 or so clones, more than 80% detected once. Sample: peripheral blood. These receptor sequences come from a woman under 40 with COVID-19, enrolled during active disease.

This chain connects TRBV4-1 to TRBJ2-5; TRBD1 aligns across 9 bases. CDR1 is MGHRA and CDR2 is YSYEKL in the germline V gene. V was pared by 1 base and J by 3 bases, with 9 bases of the junction left unmatched. This CDR3 has 17 amino acids. For the CDR3, the DNA is TGCGCCAGCAGCCAAGGCGTTATGGGACAGGGTGAAGAGACCCAGTACTTC. Its protein product is CASSQGVMGQGEETQYF.

The rearrangement joins TRBV5-1 to TRBJ2-1, with 14 bases matching TRBD2. The CDR3 totals 15 residues. Germline-derived CDR1 and CDR2 are SGHRS and YFSETQ. With 0 bases clipped from V and 8 bases from J, the junction kept 1 base outside the gene matches. The CDR3 sequence: CASSLEGLAGDEQFF. The CDR3 DNA is TGCGCCAGCAGCTTGGAGGGACTAGCGGGAGATGAGCAGTTCTTC.

The chain combines TRBV5-4 with TRBJ2-3; possibly TRBD2 for D (8 bases). Trimming took off 9 bases at V and 0 bases at J, with 17 bases between the two ends. CDR1 is SGHNT, CDR2 YYREEE, per germline (reference sequence). The CDR3 contains 15 residues. In nucleotides, the CDR3 is TGTGCCACAGGGGGGCGGGGGGCTAGCACAGATACGCAGTATTTT. This translates into CATGGRGASTDTQYF.

In this sample, this clone turned up once. The J gene is TRBJ2-3, the V gene TRBV6-1, with a weak D call TRBD2 (5 bases). Between the trimmed V and J ends, which lost 3 bases and 3 bases, there was a span of 13 bases. CDR1 and CDR2 (germline): MNHNS, SASEGT. The CDR3 loop spans 15 amino acids. CDR3 region: CASSDRGRSTDTQYF. The CDR3 nucleotides are TGTGCCAGCAGTGATCGAGGGCGATCGACAGATACGCAGTATTTT.

The chain carries TRBV28 and TRBJ1-4; the D is unclear. Germline-derived CDR1 and CDR2 are MDHEN and SYDVKM. Trimming left V 2 bases short and J 8 bases short, with 12 bases between. The CDR3 runs to 14 residues. This CDR3 reads CASSLSFLREKLFF. In nucleotides, the CDR3 is TGTGCCAGCAGTTTAAGTTTCCTGAGGGAAAAACTGTTTTTT.

The rearrangement joins TRBV6-6 to TRBJ2-7; D might be TRBD2 (5 bases). V was cut by 8 bases and J by 0 bases, with 17 bases left in between. Germline assignment: CDR1 MNHNY and CDR2 SVGAGI (reference sequence). The CDR3 runs 15 residues. The chain's CDR3 is CASAGVAATSYEQYF. For the CDR3, the DNA is TGTGCCAGCGCCGGGGTCGCTGCCACCTCCTACGAGCAGTACTTC.

The gene calls are TRBV7-6 and TRBJ2-3; TRBD2 agrees at 11 bases. CDR3 length: 18 amino acids. The germline gives CDR1 SGHVS, CDR2 FNYEAQ. V dropped 5 bases and J dropped 2; count of bases not matched to a gene: 12. CDR3 protein: CASSLRGLAGGFTDTQYF. In nucleotides, the CDR3 is TGTGCCAGCAGCCTTAGGGGCCTAGCGGGGGGATTCACAGATACGCAGTATTTT.

J is TRBJ2-7 and V is TRBV5-1, with D maybe TRBD1 (5 bases). Trimming pared 0 bases from V and 3 bases from J, leaving 10 bases between. Looked up from germline, CDR1 is SGHRS and CDR2 is YFSETQ. There are 14 residues in the CDR3. The CDR3 DNA follows: TGCGCCAGCAGCTTGGCTGGGGCCTTCTACGAGCAGTACTTC. This translates into CASSLAGAFYEQYF.

The genes are TRBV4-1 and TRBJ2-2; 8 nucleotides line up with TRBD1. CDR3 size: 18 residues. J was trimmed by 5 bases and V by 3 bases; bases with no gene match: 14. Germline CDR1 and CDR2: MGHRA and YSYEKL. The CDR3: CASSHPGQVHLGTGELFF. DNA for the CDR3: TGCGCCAGCAGCCATCCGGGACAGGTCCATTTAGGAACCGGGGAGCTGTTTTTT.

This chain links TRBV30 with TRBJ2-7; TRBD1 agrees at 7 bases. The V segment lost 1 base and the J segment 5 bases; nucleotides outside the gene matches: 8. Germline V gene lookup returns CDR1 GTSNPN and CDR2 SVGIG (reference sequence). CDR3 length: 14 residues. The CDR3 protein is CAWSGGQGVNEQYF. The CDR3 DNA is TGTGCCTGGAGTGGAGGGCAGGGGGTAAACGAGCAGTACTTC.

This chain uses TRBV2 with TRBJ1-2; D not resolved. V lost 2 bases, J lost 8 bases, and 9 bases lay in between. The CDR3 runs to 12 residues. Germline V gives CDR1 SNHLY, CDR2 FYNNEI. CDR3 region: CASSEPPQGYTF. The CDR3 nucleotides read TGTGCCAGCAGTGAACCCCCACAGGGCTACACCTTC. Looking up the rest from reference TRBV2 and TRBJ1-2 gives the full variable domain: EPEVTQTPSHQVTQMGQEVILRCVPISNHLYFYWYRQILGQKVEFLVSFYNNEISEKSEIFDDQFSVERPDGSNFTLKIRSTKLEDSAMYFCASSEPPQGYTFGSGTRLTVV.

Comment on this clone: Different DNA sequences within this sample yield the same CDR3. The gene calls are TRBV6-4 and TRBJ2-3; D is possibly TRBD2 (6 bases). Germline CDR1 and CDR2: MRHNA and SNTAGT. V lost 2 bases and J lost 2, with 8 bases in between. The CDR3 is 14 residues long. CDR3 amino acids: CASSDGGATDTQYF. Written as DNA, the CDR3 is TGTGCCAGCAGTGACGGCGGGGCCACAGATACGCAGTATTTT.

The chain carries TRBV3-1 (or the pseudogene TRBV3-2) and TRBJ2-5; TRBD2 aligns across 11 bases. With V trimmed by 4 bases and J by 0 bases, 4 bases remained unmatched. Germline values: CDR1 LGHDT, CDR2 YNNKEL (reference sequence). The CDR3 spans 16 residues. CDR3 nucleotides: TGTGCCAGCAGCCTAACGGGACTAGCGGACCAAGAGACCCAGTACTTC. Amino acid sequence: CASSLTGLADQETQYF.

This clone was counted a few times. V usage is TRBV18 and J usage is TRBJ1-5; D unresolved. Trimming left V 1 base short and J 2 bases short, with 6 bases between. This CDR3 region has 14 residues. Germline-derived CDR1 and CDR2 are KGHSH and LQKENI. DNA of the CDR3: TGTGCCAGCTCACCACGTCCTGGCAATCAGCCCCAGCATTTT. Translated, it gives CASSPRPGNQPQHF.

The chain carries TRBV6-2 or TRBV6-3 and TRBJ1-1; D might be TRBD1 (6 bases). Germline V gene sequence: CDR1 MNHEY, CDR2 SVGEGT. CDR3 length: 15 amino acids. Trimming removed 0 bases from V and 7 bases from J, with 15 bases in between. CDR3: CASSYSRQAASEAFF. CDR3 bases: TGTGCCAGCAGTTACTCACGACAGGCCGCCAGTGAAGCTTTCTTT.

The chain is built from TRBV9 and TRBJ2-2; 8 bases line up with TRBD2. Germline assignment: CDR1 SGDLS and CDR2 YYNGEE. This CDR3 comprises 16 residues. The trim removed 0 bases at V and 5 bases at J, leaving 6 bases unmatched. CDR3 nucleotide sequence: TGTGCCAGCAGCGTAGGGTGGTCTAGCGGGACCGGGGAGCTGTTTTTT. As protein: CASSVGWSSGTGELFF.

The V and J genes are TRBV24-1 and TRBJ1-2; a weak D match, TRBD1 (6 bases). CDR1 and CDR2 (germline): KGHDR, SFDVKD. CDR3 length: 16 residues. V was clipped by 9 bases and J by 4 bases, with 23 bases between them. In nucleotides, the CDR3 is TGTGCCACCTCCGCCGGGACACCCCCGTCTAGCTATGGCTACACCTTC. As protein: CATSAGTPPSSYGYTF.

This chain uses TRBV6-5 with TRBJ1-3; 7 nucleotides line up with TRBD1. CDR3 length: 14 residues. V lost 6 bases, J lost 2 bases, and 4 bases stayed unmatched. Germline V gene sequence: CDR1 MNHEY, CDR2 SVGAGI. In nucleotides, the CDR3 is TGTGCCAGCAGCCAAGGACAGGCTGGAAACACCATATATTTT. As protein: CASSQGQAGNTIYF.

This clone has more than one count but fewer than ten. This sequence joins TRBV27 and TRBJ2-3, with 13 bases that match TRBD2. Losses at the gene ends were 6 bases for V and 5 bases for J; bases not matched to a gene: 17. The length of the CDR3 is 19 residues. Germline V gene lookup returns CDR1 MNHEY and CDR2 SMNVEV (reference sequence). CDR3 amino acids: CASSPTGTSGTRTRDTQYF. The CDR3 DNA reads TGTGCCAGCAGCCCCACCGGGACTAGCGGGACCCGTACACGAGATACGCAGTATTTT.

This clone came up a few times. The gene calls are TRBV29-1 and TRBJ2-1, with D possibly matching TRBD2 (7 bases). This CDR3 comprises 16 residues. In germline, CDR1 is SQVTM, CDR2 ANQGSEA. The ends were cut back, 0 bases at V and 7 bases at J, with 19 bases in the middle. Written as DNA, the CDR3 is TGCAGCGTTGAAGATCGAGGAGTGAAGGGGGGGAATGAGCAGTTCTTC. Translating it yields CSVEDRGVKGGNEQFF.

CDR3 DNA sequence: TGTGCCAGCAGCTTAGCCGGGACTAGCGGCTCCTACGAGCAGTACTTC. It is translated as CASSLAGTSGSYEQYF. The chain links TRBV11-2 to TRBJ2-7, with 11 bases aligning to TRBD2. With 1 base clipped from V and 0 bases from J, the junction kept 2 bases outside the gene matches. The CDR3 spans 16 residues. The germline V gene has CDR1 SGHAT and CDR2 FQNNGV. The whole variable domain, filled in from reference TRBV11-2 and TRBJ2-7, reads EAGVAQSPRYKIIEKRQSVAFWCNPISGHATLYWYQQILGQGPKLLIQFQNNGVVDDSQLPKDRFSAERLKGVDSTLKIQPAKLEDSAVYLCASSLAGTSGSYEQYFGPGTRLTVT.